The T cell receptor (beta chain) described here comes from a study of OX40 agonist ivuxolimab in advanced cancers. On this clone: Antigen unknown.

Study observations and caveats: At 0.1 to 3.0 mg/kg, clonal expansion of CD4+ and CD8+ blood T cells had occurred by week 6.

TCRdb keeps only in-frame clones here, not all; method: immunoSEQ multiplex PCR. The repertoire holds over 90,000 clones, around 85% seen once, with more than 5.5% in the top ten. Germline CDR1 reads GTSNPN; CDR2 reads SVGIG (reference sequence). The CDR3 extends over 10 amino acids. Trimming removed 5 bases from V and 4 bases from J, with 5 bases in between. The sampling schedule covered blood at baseline, cycle 4 day 1, and cycle 7 day 1. The sequence was collected from an adult with an advanced solid tumor such as melanoma, head and neck, liver or kidney cancer. V usage is TRBV30 and J usage is TRBJ1-2, with no clear D. Sample: CD4+ or CD8+ T cells sorted from blood, taken in a trial of the OX40 agonist ivuxolimab. The CDR3 DNA reads TGTGCCTGGGGGTCCTATGGCTACACCTTC. Protein sequence: CAWGSYGYTF.